This TCR beta chain was observed in a study of CXCR3-negative and CXCR3-positive naive CD8 T cells. Note on this clonotype: Its antigen remains unidentified.

The CDR3 spans 14 residues. From germline, CDR1 is DFQATT and CDR2 SNEGSKA (reference sequence). CD8+ T cell subsets were each sorted in triplicate, more than 250,000 cells apiece. 5' RACE that incorporated UMI labels was used to prepare the TRB cDNA libraries. TCRdb reanalyzed the 5' RACE reads, giving one entry per CDR3 protein sequence and no DNA. The sample data list about 120,000 distinct CDR3 sequences. Study-level points and caveats: Both naive subsets, CXCR3-negative and CXCR3-positive, displayed similar TRBV-TRBJ usage, unlike memory cells.

This rearrangement joins TRBV20-1 to TRBJ2-1; checking the TCRdb D call of TRBD1 is not possible without DNA. Sequenced input: naive CXCR3- CD8+ T cells from blood. Subset meaning: CD45RO-CCR7+CD27+CD95- naive CD8+ T cells lacking CXCR3 (TNR3-). The clonotype comes from a human donor in good health. Some clones in this sample may be carry-over from other donors' samples. The CDR3 spells CSAYRGPSYNEQFF.